These T cell receptor beta chains were read from a single sample in a study of response to subunit inactivated influenza vaccine. From the RT-PCR reads, TCRdb called clonotypes with MiXCR, one entry per CDR3 protein. The sample shows some 480,000 distinct CDR3 sequences, over 9.5% of them seen only once. The material sequenced was PBMCs from blood, taken roughly 46 days after vaccination. Receptors originate from a man aged 50 or older who received an inactivated influenza vaccine. Each CDR3 is given with its conserved first and last residue.

V gene | CDR3 protein
TRBV24-1 | CATSDSQKREGYNEQFF
TRBV24-1 | CATSDPAGNTGELFF
TRBV10-3 | CASGAAETQYF
TRBV18 | CASSPPGDTEAFF
TRBV20-1 | CSAGQGDPYEQYF
TRBV19 | CASTFGTSYEQFF
TRBV5-1 | CASSLSSGTNYGYTF
TRBV2 | CASSGGLGVDTQYF
TRBV7-2 | CASSLGGPKAFF
TRBV20-1 | CSAISWEGKSYNEQFF
TRBV5-1 | CASSPPGLAGVEETQYF
TRBV7-8 | CASSLVGAGTHF
TRBV12-3/TRBV12-4 | CASSFDEQFF
TRBV2 | CASSEEAASGTQYF
TRBV20-1 | CSANPPLTGDYQPQHF
TRBV5-1 | CASSLSSGHYEQYF
TRBV4-2 | CASSQEGGGKETQYF
TRBV6-5 | CASSYGQGSYGYTF
TRBV6-1 | CASRTNRGGGNQPQHF
TRBV7-2 | CASSDGLAAIEQFF
TRBV6-5 | CASSYLTGTASYEQYF
TRBV7-2 | CASSLANSLSGNTIYF
TRBV15 | CATREGSGGVLDTQYF
TRBV3-1 | CASSQDPGRADTQYF
TRBV4-3 | CASSPSVFGGVTDTQYF
TRBV3-1 | CASSPTTSAKETQYF
TRBV29-1 | CSVVKERGQYEQYF
TRBV12-3/TRBV12-4 | CASSFGGMIYNEQFF
TRBV20-1 | CSARGQAGTEAFF
TRBV27 | CASSITPGGGSYTF
TRBV6-5 | CASSYRGQGYGDTF
TRBV11-2 | CASSFNPGLQETQYF
TRBV10-3 | CAISGPTGFEQYF
TRBV24-1 | CATGQSAAGELFF
TRBV10-3 | CAISAGTGNTGELFF